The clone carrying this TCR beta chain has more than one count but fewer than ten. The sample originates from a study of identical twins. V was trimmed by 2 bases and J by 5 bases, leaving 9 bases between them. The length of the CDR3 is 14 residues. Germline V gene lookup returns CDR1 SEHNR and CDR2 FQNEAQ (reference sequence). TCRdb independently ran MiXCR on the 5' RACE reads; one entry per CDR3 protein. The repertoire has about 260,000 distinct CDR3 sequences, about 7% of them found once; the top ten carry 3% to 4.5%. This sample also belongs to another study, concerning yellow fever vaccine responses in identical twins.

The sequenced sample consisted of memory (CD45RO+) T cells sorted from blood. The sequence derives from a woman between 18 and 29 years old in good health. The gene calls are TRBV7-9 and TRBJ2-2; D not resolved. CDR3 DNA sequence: TGTGCCAGCAGCTTATTTCAGAGGACCGGGGAGCTGTTTTTT. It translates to CASSLFQRTGELFF.